Listed below are T cell receptor beta chains from one sample, sequenced in a study of human T cells and chemical hapten exposure. From the RACE reads, TCRdb called clonotypes with MiXCR, one entry per CDR3 protein. The repertoire holds about 380,000 distinct CDR3 sequences, with more than 4.5% as singletons. This specimen consisted of whole blood, obtained in connection with sensitization to the hapten diphenylcyclopropenone (DPC). These TCRs come from a woman aged 45-65 years with alopecia areata. Some clones in this sample may be carry-over from other donors' samples. Both conserved end residues are part of each CDR3. The D gene is left open where the match is weak. A clone size is listed for some rows: how often the clone was seen (once, few, many), or a class if it is expanded.

many,TRBV2,NA,TRBJ2-1,CASSVGEFNEQFF,TGTGCCAGCAGTGTCGGAGAGTTTAATGAGCAGTTCTTC
many,TRBV4-1,NA,TRBJ1-1,CASSQDSGGTEAFF,TGCGCCAGCAGCCAAGATTCGGGGGGCACTGAAGCTTTCTTT
NA,TRBV6-5,NA,TRBJ1-1,CASSYAPGHVNEAFF,TGTGCCAGCAGTTATGCGCCGGGACACGTGAATGAAGCTTTCTTT
NA,TRBV29-1,NA,TRBJ1-1,CSVEGPTNTEAFF,TGCAGCGTTGAGGGACCAACTAACACTGAAGCTTTCTTT
NA,TRBV5-4,NA,TRBJ1-1,CASTLGGQVNTEAFF,TGTGCCAGCACCCTTGGGGGACAAGTGAACACTGAAGCTTTCTTT
many,TRBV3-1,NA,TRBJ2-5,CASSQGTGRVKETQYF,TGTGCCAGCAGCCAAGGCACAGGGCGGGTTAAAGAGACCCAGTACTTC
NA,TRBV6-5,TRBD1,TRBJ2-5,CASNKGTGRTQYF,TGTGCCAGCAACAAAGGGACAGGGCGGACCCAGTACTTC
many,TRBV27,NA,TRBJ2-7,CASSWGHEQYF,TGTGCCAGCAGTTGGGGGCACGAGCAGTACTTC
few,TRBV20-1,NA,TRBJ1-5,CSAEDGTNQPQHF,TGCAGTGCTGAGGACGGGACAAATCAGCCCCAGCATTTT
many,TRBV7-8,NA,TRBJ1-5,CASSPDSLSNQPQHF,TGTGCCAGCAGCCCCGACAGCTTGAGCAATCAGCCCCAGCATTTT
few,TRBV7-9,NA,TRBJ1-3,CGSSDYRVAGNTIYF,TGTGGCAGCAGCGACTACAGGGTTGCGGGAAACACCATATATTTT
many,TRBV3-1,TRBD1,TRBJ1-4,CASSQRQGGGREKLFF,TGTGCCAGCAGCCAGAGACAGGGGGGAGGGCGTGAAAAACTGTTTTTT
many,TRBV28,NA,TRBJ2-2,CASLDANTGELFF,TGTGCCAGCCTAGATGCGAACACCGGGGAGCTGTTTTTT
many,TRBV6-5,NA,TRBJ2-7,CASSWGRNYEQYF,TGTGCCAGCAGCTGGGGACGGAACTACGAGCAGTACTTC
many,TRBV18,TRBD1,TRBJ1-2,CASSPDRTGGEGYTF,TGTGCCAGCTCACCAGACCGGACAGGGGGCGAGGGCTACACCTTC
many,TRBV5-1,NA,TRBJ2-5,CASSSGAITLAQYF,TGCGCCAGCAGTTCCGGGGCGATCACCTTAGCCCAGTACTTC
many,TRBV7-9,NA,TRBJ1-2,CASSREERAHYGYTF,TGTGCCAGCAGCCGGGAAGAAAGGGCCCACTATGGCTACACCTTC
many,TRBV12-3/TRBV12-4,TRBD1,TRBJ1-2,CASSLGDRGLGYTF,TGTGCCAGCAGTTTAGGGGACAGGGGTTTAGGCTACACCTTC
many,TRBV3-1,NA,TRBJ2-5,CASSHTRAQKETQYF,TGTGCCAGCAGCCACACCCGGGCCCAAAAAGAGACCCAGTACTTC
many,TRBV6-6,TRBD1,TRBJ1-5,CAISGGGQPQHF,TGTGCCATCTCAGGGGGCGGTCAGCCCCAGCATTTT
few,TRBV18,NA,TRBJ2-7,CASSPLGTGSYEQYF,TGTGCCAGCTCACCACTGGGAACAGGCTCCTACGAGCAGTACTTC
NA,TRBV12-3/TRBV12-4,TRBD1,TRBJ1-5,CASTLTGREGAQHF,TGTGCCAGCACCCTGACAGGGAGGGAGGGGGCCCAGCATTTT
many,TRBV28,NA,TRBJ1-1,CASSSPVTEAFF,TGTGCCAGCAGTTCTCCTGTTACTGAAGCTTTCTTT
many,TRBV10-2,NA,TRBJ2-7,CASSENHEQYF,TGCGCCAGCAGTGAGAACCACGAGCAGTACTTC
few,TRBV7-2,NA,TRBJ2-5,CASSLSSDRQETQYF,TGTGCCAGCAGCTTAAGCTCAGACAGGCAAGAGACCCAGTACTTC
many,TRBV5-6,NA,TRBJ2-3,CASSPDRIASDTQYF,TGTGCCAGCAGCCCTGATCGGATAGCTAGCGATACGCAGTATTTT
many,TRBV29-1,TRBD1,TRBJ1-6,CSVATGTGNSPLHF,TGCAGCGTCGCCACCGGGACAGGGAATTCACCCCTCCACTTT
many,TRBV20-1,NA,TRBJ1-6,CSASPLSNSPLHF,TGCAGTGCCAGTCCGCTAAGCAATTCACCCCTCCACTTT
many,TRBV6-2/TRBV6-3,NA,TRBJ2-7,CASSDRGEQYF,TGTGCCAGCAGTGACCGGGGGGAGCAGTACTTC
NA,TRBV5-1,TRBD1,TRBJ2-1,CASSFQGASGNEQFF,TGCGCCAGCAGCTTTCAGGGGGCGTCCGGCAATGAGCAGTTCTTC
many,TRBV10-3,TRBD1,TRBJ2-1,CAISERDRVVEQFF,TGTGCCATCAGTGAGCGGGACAGGGTGGTAGAGCAGTTCTTC
many,TRBV5-1,NA,TRBJ1-1,CASSQRGRTNTEAFF,TGCGCCAGCAGCCAGCGGGGACGGACCAACACTGAAGCTTTCTTT
few,TRBV18,NA,TRBJ1-5,CASSPGGVGNQPQHF,TGTGCCAGCTCACCAGGGGGGGTAGGCAATCAGCCCCAGCATTTT
many,TRBV29-1,NA,TRBJ2-2,CSVEGGYTGELFF,TGCAGCGTTGAAGGAGGGTACACCGGGGAGCTGTTTTTT
NA,TRBV5-5,TRBD1,TRBJ1-5,CASSLAATGGFNQPQHF,TGTGCCAGCAGCTTGGCCGCGACAGGGGGGTTCAATCAGCCCCAGCATTTT
many,TRBV5-1,TRBD1,TRBJ2-7,CASSWGQGVTYEQYF,TGCGCCAGCAGCTGGGGACAGGGGGTTACGTACGAGCAGTACTTC
many,TRBV27,NA,TRBJ2-3,CASRRVIGADTQYF,TGTGCCAGCAGGAGGGTGATTGGAGCAGATACGCAGTATTTT
many,TRBV9,NA,TRBJ1-1,CASSVGRGGTEAFF,TGTGCCAGCAGCGTAGGCAGGGGAGGTACTGAAGCTTTCTTT
few,TRBV7-6,TRBD2,TRBJ2-1,CASSLGLAGNMNEQFF,TGTGCCAGCAGCCTGGGACTAGCGGGAAATATGAATGAGCAGTTCTTC
many,TRBV28,NA,TRBJ2-3,CASSLSKLTGVPTDTQYF,TGTGCCAGCAGTTTATCAAAATTGACAGGAGTCCCCACAGATACGCAGTATTTT
many,TRBV6-5,NA,TRBJ2-7,CASSSGGVPYEQYF,TGTGCCAGCAGTTCGGGGGGCGTACCGTACGAGCAGTACTTC
few,TRBV5-1,NA,TRBJ2-5,CASSPRTVAETQYF,TGCGCCAGCAGCCCCCGGACTGTGGCAGAGACCCAGTACTTC
many,TRBV7-2,NA,TRBJ2-3,CASSSVAYTDTQYF,TGTGCCAGCAGCTCAGTGGCTTACACAGATACGCAGTATTTT
many,TRBV7-9,NA,TRBJ2-2,CASSFPRGTGELFF,TGTGCCAGCAGCTTCCCCCGGGGAACCGGGGAGCTGTTTTTT
few,TRBV5-1,NA,TRBJ2-3,CASSLPGDTDTQYF,TGCGCCAGCAGCTTACCGGGGGACACAGATACGCAGTATTTT
many,TRBV4-1,NA,TRBJ1-6,CASSQERRVAYNSPLHF,TGCGCCAGCAGCCAAGAACGACGGGTGGCCTATAATTCACCCCTCCACTTT
many,TRBV12-3/TRBV12-4,NA,TRBJ2-7,CASSLASPYEQYF,TGTGCCAGCAGTTTAGCCAGTCCCTACGAGCAGTACTTC
few,TRBV5-4,TRBD1,TRBJ1-2,CASSSTGDYGYTF,TGTGCCAGCAGCTCTACAGGGGACTATGGCTACACCTTC
many,TRBV4-1,NA,TRBJ1-4,CASSQEQNHKNEKLFF,TGCGCCAGCAGCCAAGAACAGAATCATAAGAATGAAAAACTGTTTTTT
few,TRBV5-1,TRBD2,TRBJ2-3,CASSESGTRTDTQYF,TGCGCCAGCAGCGAAAGCGGGACTCGCACAGATACGCAGTATTTT
few,TRBV20-1,TRBD2,TRBJ2-1,CSARGLRLAGGYNEQFF,TGCAGTGCTAGAGGCTTGAGACTAGCGGGGGGGTACAATGAGCAGTTCTTC
NA,TRBV7-2,NA,TRBJ2-3,CASSLSQEDTQYF,TGTGCCAGCAGCTTAAGTCAAGAGGATACGCAGTATTTT
many,TRBV15,NA,TRBJ1-2,CATSRDGTVYGYTF,TGTGCCACCAGCAGAGATGGGACGGTCTATGGCTACACCTTC
NA,TRBV5-1,NA,TRBJ1-1,CASSLAGDRTEAFF,TGCGCCAGCAGCTTGGCCGGGGACCGAACTGAAGCTTTCTTT
many,TRBV20-1,TRBD1,TRBJ1-5,CSASMAGGYLRQPQHF,TGCAGTGCTAGTATGGCAGGGGGCTACCTTAGGCAGCCCCAGCATTTT
many,TRBV20-1,NA,TRBJ1-2,CSARSSANYGYTF,TGCAGTGCTAGATCTTCCGCTAACTATGGCTACACCTTC